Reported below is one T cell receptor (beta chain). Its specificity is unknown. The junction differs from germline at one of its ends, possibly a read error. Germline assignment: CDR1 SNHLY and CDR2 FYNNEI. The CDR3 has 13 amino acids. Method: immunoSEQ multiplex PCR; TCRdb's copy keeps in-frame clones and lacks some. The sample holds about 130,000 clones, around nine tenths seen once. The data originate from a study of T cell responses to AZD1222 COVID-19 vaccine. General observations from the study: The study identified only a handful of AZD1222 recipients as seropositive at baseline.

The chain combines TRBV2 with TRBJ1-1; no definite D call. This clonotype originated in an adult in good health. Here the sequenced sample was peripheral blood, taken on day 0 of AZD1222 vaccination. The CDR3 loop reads CASNEQMNTEAFF. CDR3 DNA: TGTGCCAGCAATGAACAGATGAACACTGAAGCTTTCTTT. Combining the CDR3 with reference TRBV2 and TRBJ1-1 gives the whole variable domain EPEVTQTPSHQVTQMGQEVILRCVPISNHLYFYWYRQILGQKVEFLVSFYNNEISEKSEIFDDQFSVERPDGSNFTLKIRSTKLEDSAMYFCASNEQMNTEAFFGQGTRLTVV.